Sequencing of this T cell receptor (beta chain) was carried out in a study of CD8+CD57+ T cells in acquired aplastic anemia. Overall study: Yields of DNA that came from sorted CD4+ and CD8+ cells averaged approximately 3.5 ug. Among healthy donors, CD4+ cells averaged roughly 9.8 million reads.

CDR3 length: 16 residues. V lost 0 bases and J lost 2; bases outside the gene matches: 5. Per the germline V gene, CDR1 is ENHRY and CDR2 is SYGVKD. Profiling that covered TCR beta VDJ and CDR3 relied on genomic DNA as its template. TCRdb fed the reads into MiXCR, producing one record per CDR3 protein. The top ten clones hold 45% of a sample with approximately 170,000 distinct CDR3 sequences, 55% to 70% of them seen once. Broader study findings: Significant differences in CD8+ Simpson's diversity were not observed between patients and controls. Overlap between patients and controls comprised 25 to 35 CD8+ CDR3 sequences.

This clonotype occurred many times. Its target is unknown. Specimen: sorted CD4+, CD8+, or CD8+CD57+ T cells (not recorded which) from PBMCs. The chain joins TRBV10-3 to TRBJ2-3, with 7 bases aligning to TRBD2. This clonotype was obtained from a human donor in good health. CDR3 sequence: CAISESSGPYTDTQYF. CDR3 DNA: TGTGCCATCAGTGAGTCTAGCGGGCCATACACAGATACGCAGTATTTT.